What follows are 21 T cell receptor beta chains derived from one specimen sequenced in a study of shared clonotypes between healthy human individuals. The data were produced by immunoSEQ multiplex PCR, yet TCRdb's version contains in-frame clones alone and is incomplete. The data show over a million clones, roughly 75% seen once. Sequencing was carried out using memory CD4+ T cells sorted from blood. The subset is: CD45RA-negative fraction. Receptors were obtained from a man between 18 and 29 years old in good health.

The chain joins TRBV6-1 to TRBJ2-7, with 8 bases fitting TRBD2. The CDR3 has 13 residues. The V segment lost 6 bases and the J segment 2 bases; nucleotides outside the gene matches: 3. Germline V gene lookup returns CDR1 MNHNS and CDR2 SASEGT. The CDR3 sequence: CASRTSGAYEQYF. The DNA of the CDR3 is TGTGCCAGCAGAACTAGCGGAGCCTACGAGCAGTACTTC.

The genes are TRBV7-2 and TRBJ2-2; TRBD1 aligns across 7 bases. CDR1 and CDR2 (germline): SGHTA, FQGNSA. This CDR3 is built from 15 residues. V shed 10 bases, J shed 0 bases, and the junction held 8 bases outside the gene matches. CDR3 nucleotides: TGTGCCACCTCGGGGCAGGGGGCGAACACCGGGGAGCTGTTTTTT. Its protein is CATSGQGANTGELFF.

The chain uses TRBV11-3 and TRBJ2-5; no reliable D call. Trimming shortened V by 0 bases and J by 5 bases, and 7 bases separated the two germline ends. The CDR3 has 13 amino acids. Per the germline V gene, CDR1 is SGHNT and CDR2 is YENEEA. CDR3 sequence reads: CASSLDRSETQYF. DNA of the CDR3: TGTGCCAGCAGCTTAGACAGGTCCGAGACCCAGTACTTC.

About this clone: A much larger clone lies one base from this, so it may be a read error. This chain connects TRBV5-1 to TRBJ2-5; D not certain. The CDR3 totals 13 residues. Germline CDR1 is SGHRS and CDR2 is YFSETQ. Trimming shortened V by 0 bases and J by 4 bases, and 7 bases separated the two germline ends. The CDR3 protein is CASSLEGSETQYF. CDR3 in DNA: TGCGCCAGCAGCTTGGAAGGGTCAGAGACCCAGTACTTC.

The chain has TRBV7-8 and TRBJ2-7, with 9 bases that match TRBD2. There are 16 residues in the CDR3. V shed 1 base, J shed 5 bases, and the junction held 9 bases outside the gene matches. Germline CDR1 is SGHVS and CDR2 is FQNEAQ. This CDR3 is CASSLDWGLAGNEQYF. CDR3 in DNA: TGTGCCAGCAGCTTAGATTGGGGACTAGCAGGAAACGAGCAGTACTTC.

J is TRBJ1-1 and V is TRBV30, with D perhaps matching TRBD1 (6 bases). The germline gives CDR1 GTSNPN, CDR2 SVGIG (reference sequence). V was shortened by 3 bases and J by 6 bases, with 17 bases between the two germline ends. This CDR3 spans 14 amino acids. CDR3 in amino acids: CAWSNRGGGPEAFF. The CDR3 bases are TGTGCCTGGAGCAACCGGGGGGGCGGACCTGAAGCTTTCTTT.

Turning to this clone: Other nucleotide sequences in the sample specify the same CDR3. V and J are TRBV7-3 and TRBJ2-2; D unclear. This CDR3 comprises 14 residues. Germline assignment: CDR1 SGHTA and CDR2 FQGTGA. V lost 2 bases and J 1 base, leaving 5 bases between the germline ends. CDR3 sequence reads: CASSLAQNTGELFF. The DNA for the CDR3 is TGTGCCAGCAGCTTAGCCCAGAACACCGGGGAGCTGTTTTTT.

The chain recombines TRBV6-1 with TRBJ1-1; no firm D call. From germline, CDR1 is MNHNS and CDR2 SASEGT. Trimming left V 6 bases short and J 0 bases short, with 8 bases between. The CDR3 is 13 residues long. The CDR3 region is CASSITLNTEAFF. Written as DNA, the CDR3 is TGTGCCAGCAGCATCACACTGAACACTGAAGCTTTCTTT.

V and J are TRBV5-6 and TRBJ2-2, with D possibly being TRBD1 (5 bases). Germline assignment: CDR1 SGHDT and CDR2 YYEEEE. The V and J ends lost 4 bases and 2 bases respectively, with 9 bases between them. CDR3 size: 14 residues. CDR3 residues: CASSIDRNTGELFF. In DNA, the CDR3 is TGTGCCAGCAGCATAGACAGAAACACCGGGGAGCTGTTTTTT.

The sample holds a few counts of this clone. The CDR3 reads CASSQDRNQVGEAFF. The CDR3 DNA sequence: TGTGCCAGCAGCCAAGATAGGAACCAGGTGGGAGAAGCTTTCTTT. The rearrangement links TRBV14 to TRBJ1-1; D uncertain. V lost 0 bases, J lost 8 bases, and 16 bases lay in between. In germline, CDR1 is SGHDN, CDR2 FVKESK. This CDR3 contains 15 residues. The full variable domain, with the rest looked up from reference TRBV14 and TRBJ1-1, is EAGVTQFPSHSVIEKGQTVTLRCDPISGHDNLYWYRRVMGKEIKFLLHFVKESKQDESGMPNNRFLAERTGGTYSTLKVQPAELEDSGVYFCASSQDRNQVGEAFFGQGTRLTVV.

A single count supports this clone. The V call is TRBV30, the J call TRBJ2-7; TRBD1 might be the D (6 bases). This CDR3 has 12 residues. V shed 5 bases and J shed 1 base, with 9 bases lying between them. The germline V gene has CDR1 GTSNPN and CDR2 SVGIG (reference sequence). The CDR3: CAWGDNSYEQYF. The CDR3 DNA reads as TGTGCCTGGGGGGACAATTCCTACGAGCAGTACTTC.

In DNA form, the CDR3 reads TGTGCCAGCACCCCTTGGATTCCGGAGGAGACCCAGTACTTC. It translates to CASTPWIPEETQYF. The J gene is TRBJ2-5, the V gene TRBV2; D is undetermined. In germline, CDR1 is SNHLY, CDR2 FYNNEI. This CDR3 has 14 amino acids. V shed 7 bases and J shed 5 bases, with 17 bases lying between them.

The chain combines TRBV9 with TRBJ2-1; 13 nucleotides agree with TRBD2. Germline trimming cut 4 bases from V and 10 bases from J; bases unmatched to any gene: 5. Germline values: CDR1 SGDLS, CDR2 YYNGEE. The CDR3 totals 14 residues. CDR3 nucleotides: TGTGCCAGCAGCAGGGGGACTAGCGGGGAGGAGCAGTTCTTC. Its translation is CASSRGTSGEEQFF.

This chain uses TRBV6-5 with TRBJ1-2, with TRBD1 as a possible D gene (5 bases). In germline, CDR1 is MNHEY, CDR2 SVGAGI. CDR3 size: 14 residues. The V and J ends lost 2 bases and 4 bases respectively, with 11 bases between them. This chain's CDR3 is CASSYGGALYGYTF. The CDR3 region has the DNA TGTGCCAGCAGTTACGGGGGAGCACTCTATGGCTACACCTTC.

A remark on this clone: Different DNA sequences within this sample yield the same CDR3. The chain links TRBV5-1 to TRBJ1-2; the match to TRBD1 covers 9 bases. V shed 4 bases, J shed 2 bases, and the junction held 3 bases outside the gene matches. The CDR3 covers 14 residues. Germline CDR1 is SGHRS and CDR2 is YFSETQ. The CDR3 loop reads CASSTGQGNYGYTF. Here the CDR3 DNA reads TGCGCCAGCAGCACGGGACAGGGAAACTATGGCTACACCTTC. The whole variable domain, filled in from reference TRBV5-1 and TRBJ1-2, reads KAGVTQTPRYLIKTRGQQVTLSCSPISGHRSVSWYQQTPGQGLQFLFEYFSETQRNKGNFPGRFSGRQFSNSRSEMNVSTLELGDSALYLCASSTGQGNYGYTFGSGTRLTVV.

J is TRBJ2-5 and V is TRBV4-1; TRBD2 is a possible D gene (6 bases). CDR1 is MGHRA, CDR2 YSYEKL, per germline. The CDR3 contains 15 residues. The V gene lost 2 bases and the J gene lost 2 bases, with 12 bases spanning the gap. The CDR3: CASSQLGLSQETQYF. The CDR3 region has the DNA TGCGCCAGCAGCCAATTAGGACTATCACAAGAGACCCAGTACTTC.

The chain uses TRBV2 and TRBJ2-5; perhaps TRBD2 as D (6 bases). The germline gives CDR1 SNHLY, CDR2 FYNNEI. This CDR3 has 13 amino acids. V lost 7 bases to trimming and J lost 5 bases, with 14 bases between them. CDR3 amino acids: CASTGGGWETQYF. For the CDR3, the DNA is TGTGCCAGCACCGGTGGAGGGTGGGAGACCCAGTACTTC.

This chain connects TRBV6-1 to TRBJ1-4; possibly TRBD1 for D (5 bases). The germline V gene encodes CDR1 MNHNS and CDR2 SASEGT. The CDR3 extends over 15 amino acids. Between the trimmed V and J ends, which lost 7 bases and 1 base, there was a span of 13 bases. The CDR3 here is CASTRMGGTNEKLFF. The CDR3 DNA reads as TGTGCCAGCACCCGAATGGGGGGAACTAATGAAAAACTGTTTTTT.

As to this clone: Other DNA sequences of this sample code for an identical CDR3. V gene TRBV9 combines with J gene TRBJ1-1, with D possibly TRBD1 on 5 matching bases. The CDR3 sequence is 14 residues long. Germline values: CDR1 SGDLS, CDR2 YYNGEE. Trimming took off 0 bases at V and 1 base at J, with 7 bases between the two ends. The CDR3 here is CASSVGGPNTEAFF. The CDR3 bases are TGTGCCAGCAGCGTAGGGGGACCGAACACTGAAGCTTTCTTT.

The V and J genes are TRBV30 and TRBJ2-7, with 7 positions matching TRBD1. Per the germline V gene, CDR1 is GTSNPN and CDR2 is SVGIG (reference sequence). CDR3 length equals 13 residues. With 3 bases clipped from V and 5 bases from J, the junction kept 7 bases outside the gene matches. As DNA, the CDR3 is TGTGCCTGGAGCGCAGGGGGATCTCACGAGCAGTACTTC. This codes for CAWSAGGSHEQYF.

The chain combines TRBV19 with TRBJ2-5; 13 positions match TRBD2. CDR3 size: 15 residues. The J segment lost 4 bases and the V segment lost 4 bases, leaving 3 bases of the junction unmatched. Germline V gene lookup returns CDR1 LNHDA and CDR2 SQIVND (reference sequence). As DNA, the CDR3 is TGTGCCAGTAGTACCGGACTAGCGGGAGTAGAGACCCAGTACTTC. This sequence encodes CASSTGLAGVETQYF.